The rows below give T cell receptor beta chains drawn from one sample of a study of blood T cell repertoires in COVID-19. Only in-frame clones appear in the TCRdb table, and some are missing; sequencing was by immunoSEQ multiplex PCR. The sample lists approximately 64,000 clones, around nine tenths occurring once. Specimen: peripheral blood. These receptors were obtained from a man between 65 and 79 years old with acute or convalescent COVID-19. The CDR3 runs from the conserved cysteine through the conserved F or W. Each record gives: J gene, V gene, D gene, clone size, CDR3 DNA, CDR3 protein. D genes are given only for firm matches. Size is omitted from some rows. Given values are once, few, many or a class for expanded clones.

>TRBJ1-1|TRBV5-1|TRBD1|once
TGCGCCAGCACCCCTCGGGAGGGGGCGGCAGTCACTGAAGCTTTCTTT
CASTPREGAAVTEAFF
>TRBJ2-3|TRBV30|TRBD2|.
TGTGCCTGGGGTAGCGGGGGGGCAGATACGCAGTATTTT
CAWGSGGADTQYF
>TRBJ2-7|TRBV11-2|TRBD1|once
TGTGCCAGCAGCTATGGGCCCTCTTCCGGGACAGCCGCCTACGAGCAGTACTTC
CASSYGPSSGTAAYEQYF
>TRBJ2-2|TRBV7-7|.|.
TGTGCTAGCAGCTCTCTTCCAACGGGCGGGGAGCTGTTTTTT
CASSSLPTGGELFF
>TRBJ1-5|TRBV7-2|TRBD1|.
TGTGCCAGCAGCTGGGGGACAGTATCTAATCAGCCCCAGCATTTT
CASSWGTVSNQPQHF
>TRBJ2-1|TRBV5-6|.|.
TGTGCCAGCAGCTTGCCAGGACTACCGCTCAGCTCCTACAATGAGCAGTTCTTC
CASSLPGLPLSSYNEQFF
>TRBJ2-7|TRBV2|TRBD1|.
TGTGCCAGCATGAGGGGGCGGACGGACTACGAGCAGTACTTC
CASMRGRTDYEQYF
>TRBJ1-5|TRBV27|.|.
TGTGCCAGCAGTTTAGTACAGGGTTGGCAGCCCCAGCATTTT
CASSLVQGWQPQHF
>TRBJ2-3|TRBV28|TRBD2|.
TGTGCCAGCAGTTTTACTAGCGGGGGGTTCACAGATACGCAGTATTTT
CASSFTSGGFTDTQYF
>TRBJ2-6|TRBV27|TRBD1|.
TGTGCCAGCAGTCCCCACGGACAGGGGGCATGGAGGGCCAACGTCCTGACTTTC
CASSPHGQGAWRANVLTF
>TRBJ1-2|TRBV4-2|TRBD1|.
TGTGCCAGCAGCCAGCCAGACAGGGCTGGGAACTATGGCTACACCTTC
CASSQPDRAGNYGYTF
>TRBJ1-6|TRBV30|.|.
TGTGCCTGGAAGGTGGGGAGCTCCTATAATTCACCCCTCCACTTT
CAWKVGSSYNSPLHF
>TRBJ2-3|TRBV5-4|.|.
TGTGCCAGCAGCTTGGCTTCGGGGTCCACAGATACGCAGTATTTT
CASSLASGSTDTQYF
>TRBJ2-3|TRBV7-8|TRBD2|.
TGTGCCAGCAGCTTAGTATTTTGGCGGGGGGGCCGAACAGATACGCAGTATTTT
CASSLVFWRGGRTDTQYF
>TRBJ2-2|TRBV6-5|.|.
TGTGCCAGCAGTTCATCAGCCCTAGGGAACACCGGGGAGCTGTTTTTT
CASSSSALGNTGELFF
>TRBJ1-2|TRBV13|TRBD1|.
TGTGCCAGCAGCGGCAGACCCGTAGTAGACAGGGGGCTTGATGGCTACACCTTC
CASSGRPVVDRGLDGYTF
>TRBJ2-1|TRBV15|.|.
TGTGCCACCAGCAAAGTGCGGAGCATCTTACACAATGAGCAGTTCTTC
CATSKVRSILHNEQFF
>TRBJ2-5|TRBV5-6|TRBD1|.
TGTGCCAGCAGCCTACGGGACAGGGAAGAGACCCAGTACTTC
CASSLRDREETQYF
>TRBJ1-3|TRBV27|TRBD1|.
TGTGCCAGCAGTCCACTAGGGTGGGACAGCTCAATCTCTGGAAACACCATATATTTT
CASSPLGWDSSISGNTIYF
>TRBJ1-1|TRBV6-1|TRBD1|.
TGTGCCAGCAGAAGACAGGGGTGGGGGACTGAAGCTTTCTTT
CASRRQGWGTEAFF
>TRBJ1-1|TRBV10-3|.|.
TGTGCCATCAGCGTACAGGGGAACACTGAAGCTTTCTTT
CAISVQGNTEAFF
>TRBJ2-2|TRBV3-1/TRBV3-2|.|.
TGTGCCAGCAGCCAGCCAATGGGGGGGACAACGAACACCGGGGAGCTGTTTTTT
CASSQPMGGTTNTGELFF
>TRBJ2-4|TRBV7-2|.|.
TGTGCCAGCAGCTTTAGGGGGGGGCAGCAACTAGCCAAAAACATTCAGTACTTC
CASSFRGGQQLAKNIQYF
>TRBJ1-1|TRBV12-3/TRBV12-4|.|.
TGTGCCAGCGGACGCCGGGAGGAGACTGAAGCTTTCTTT
CASGRREETEAFF
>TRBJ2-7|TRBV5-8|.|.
TGTGCCAGCAGCTTGTTGCAGAGGTACGAGCAGTACTTC
CASSLLQRYEQYF
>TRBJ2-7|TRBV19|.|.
TGTGCCAGTAGCACGAGCCTGAGCTACGAGCAGTACTTC
CASSTSLSYEQYF
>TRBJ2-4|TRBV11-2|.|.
TGTGCCAGCAGCTCAGGGGTCGCCTCCGGAAACATTCAGTACTTC
CASSSGVASGNIQYF
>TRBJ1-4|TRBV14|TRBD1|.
TGTGCCAGCAGCCAACATACAGGGGGTAGTGAAAAACTGTTTTTT
CASSQHTGGSEKLFF
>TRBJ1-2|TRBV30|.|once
TGTGCCTGGAGTCGACCGGGGGAATCCTATGGCTACACCTTC
CAWSRPGESYGYTF
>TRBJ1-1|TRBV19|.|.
TGTGCCAGTAGTGTCGGGTTCAACCCCCGTGGAGCTTTCTTT
CASSVGFNPRGAFF
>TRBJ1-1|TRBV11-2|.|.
TGTGCCAGCAGCTCAGCCCCAAGAGGCCGGTACACTGAAGCTTTCTTT
CASSSAPRGRYTEAFF
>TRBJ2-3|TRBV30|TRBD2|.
TGTGCCTGGAGTGAACTAGCGCGGGATACGCAGTATTTT
CAWSELARDTQYF
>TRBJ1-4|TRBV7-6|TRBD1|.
TGTGCCAGCAGCATCGGGACAGGGGGGAATGAAAAACTGTTTTTT
CASSIGTGGNEKLFF
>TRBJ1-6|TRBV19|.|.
TGTGCCAGTAGGAGACAGAGCTCCTATAATTCACCCCTCCACTTT
CASRRQSSYNSPLHF
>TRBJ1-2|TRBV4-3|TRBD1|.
TGCGCCAGCAGCCAAGATGCCACCGGACAGGGCTCTGGCTACACCTTC
CASSQDATGQGSGYTF
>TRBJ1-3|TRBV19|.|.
TGTGCCAGTAGTATCACCCACGAGAGAACTGGAAACACCATATATTTT
CASSITHERTGNTIYF
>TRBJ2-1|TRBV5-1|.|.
TGCGCCAGCAACTCTGCCAATGAGCAGTTCTTC
CASNSANEQFF
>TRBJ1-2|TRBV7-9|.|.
TGTGCCAGCAGCTTAGTAATCAACTATGGCTACACCTTC
CASSLVINYGYTF
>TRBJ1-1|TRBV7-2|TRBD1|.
TGTGCCAGCAGCTACGCCCTAGGGGGCGGTACTGAAGCTTTCTTT
CASSYALGGGTEAFF
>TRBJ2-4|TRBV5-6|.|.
TGTGCCAGCAGTCCTGGGAGCCGGGGGTTAACGGCCAAAAACATTCAGTACTTC
CASSPGSRGLTAKNIQYF
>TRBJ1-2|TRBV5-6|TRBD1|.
TGTGCCAGCAGCTGGGCGGGACAGGGGAATGGCTACACCTTC
CASSWAGQGNGYTF
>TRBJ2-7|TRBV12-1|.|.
TGTGCCAGCAGCGCGCCGCTAGCGGGGGACGAGCAGTACTTC
CASSAPLAGDEQYF
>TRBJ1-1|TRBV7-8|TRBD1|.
TGTGCCAGCAGCCGGGACAGGGGCACTGAAGCTTTCTTT
CASSRDRGTEAFF
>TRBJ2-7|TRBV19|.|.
TGTGCCAGTAGTAGACCATCTGGACAAAGCTACGAGCAGTACTTC
CASSRPSGQSYEQYF
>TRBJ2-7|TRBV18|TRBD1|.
TGTGCCAGCTCACAACAGGGGTTGAACGAGCAGTACTTC
CASSQQGLNEQYF
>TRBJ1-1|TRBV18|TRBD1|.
TGTGCCAGCTCATCGATGGGGGGACAGGAGAACACTGAAGCTTTCTTT
CASSSMGGQENTEAFF
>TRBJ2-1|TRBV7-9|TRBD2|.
TGTGCCAGCAGCTTAGCTGGCGGGGGGCCGTACAATGAGCAGTTCTTC
CASSLAGGGPYNEQFF
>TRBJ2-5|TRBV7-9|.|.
TGTGCCAGCAGCTTAGGGGCAGAGACCCAGTACTTC
CASSLGAETQYF
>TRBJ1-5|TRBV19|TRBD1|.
TGTGCCAGTACCACAGGGGTGTGGGGCAATCAGCCCCAGCATTTT
CASTTGVWGNQPQHF
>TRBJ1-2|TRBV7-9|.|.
TGTGCCAGCAGCTTAATTGGCGACAGCTACACCTTC
CASSLIGDSYTF
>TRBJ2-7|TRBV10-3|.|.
TGTGCCATCAGTGAGGGGGGGTTTGTCTACGAGCAGTACTTC
CAISEGGFVYEQYF
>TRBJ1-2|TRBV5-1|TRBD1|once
TGCGCCAGCAGCTCCACTCAGGGGGGCTATGGCTACACCTTC
CASSSTQGGYGYTF
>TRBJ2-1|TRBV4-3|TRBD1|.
TGCGCCAGCAGCCAAGGAGACAGGGGGCGCGATGAGCAGTTCTTC
CASSQGDRGRDEQFF
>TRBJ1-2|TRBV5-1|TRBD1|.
TGCGCCAGCAGCTCGACACAGGGGGAACACTATGGCTACACCTTC
CASSSTQGEHYGYTF
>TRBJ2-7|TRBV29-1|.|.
TGCAGCGTTGAAGATCCCAGGCGGGGCTCCTACGAGCAGTACTTC
CSVEDPRRGSYEQYF